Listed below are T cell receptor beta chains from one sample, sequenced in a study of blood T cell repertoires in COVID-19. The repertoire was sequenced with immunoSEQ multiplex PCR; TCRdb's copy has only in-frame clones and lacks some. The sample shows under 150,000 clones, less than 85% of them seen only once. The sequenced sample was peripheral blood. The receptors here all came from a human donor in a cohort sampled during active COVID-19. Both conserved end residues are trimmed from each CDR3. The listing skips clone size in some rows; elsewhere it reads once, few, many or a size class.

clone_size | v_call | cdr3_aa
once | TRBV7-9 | ASSSQIADTQY
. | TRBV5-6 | ASSSGQIYGYT
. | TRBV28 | ASSSPGQNTEAF
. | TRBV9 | ASARTGTNEKLF
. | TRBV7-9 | ASSSGTGTGDTEAF
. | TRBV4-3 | ASSQPGLGATDTQY
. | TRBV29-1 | SVETGRGSLDTQY
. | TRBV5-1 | ASSRRTSGLSNYNEQF
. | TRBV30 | AWSRAINYGYT
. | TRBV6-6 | ASTLAGEQF
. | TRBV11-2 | ASSPGVYTQY